The present T cell receptor (beta chain) was sequenced within a study of Tregs in tolerant kidney transplant recipients. Study context: Mixed chimerism was transient after nonmyeloablative marrow transplants from related graft donors. Tregs grew 16 days with irradiated donor B cells, restimulated on day 11.

In its sample, this clone was seen a few times. Its antigen is undetermined. TCRdb's copy holds only in-frame clones and misses some; the assay was immunoSEQ multiplex PCR. The data contain 9,500 to 11,000 clones, approximately 90% of them singletons. V lost 11 bases and J lost 0; bases outside the gene matches: 13. The CDR3 runs 16 residues. Germline CDR1 reads WSHSY; CDR2 reads SAAADI. The chain couples TRBV10-2 to TRBJ1-1; TRBD1 matches at 9 bases. The specimen was Tregs from blood cultured with allogeneic cells, collected before the transplant. The sequence was obtained from a human patient who received a combined kidney and bone marrow transplant. The CDR3 reads CAVSGTGFRMNTEAFF. CDR3 DNA: TGCGCCGTCTCCGGGACAGGGTTCCGTATGAACACTGAAGCTTTCTTT.